These 31 T cell receptor beta chains were all obtained from the same sample, sequenced in a study of CD8 T cells in ankylosing spondylitis. One entry per CDR3 protein results from TCRdb running MiXCR on the 5' RACE reads. The sample lists 250,000 to 300,000 distinct CDR3 sequences, around 20% occurring once. Sequences were obtained from blood, either unsorted or a sorted T cell fraction (not recorded which). The receptor set was obtained from a male donor with ankylosing spondylitis or in good health (not recorded which).

This clonotype has at least ten counts. This chain uses TRBV20-1 with TRBJ2-1; 13 bases match TRBD2. The V gene's germline CDR1 is DFQATT and CDR2 SNEGSKA (reference sequence). The V and J ends lost 4 bases and 6 bases, in that order; junction bases with no gene match: 6. The CDR3 runs 15 residues. CDR3 DNA: TGCAGTGCTAACGAAGGACTAGCGGGGGTCAATGAGCAGTTCTTC. Amino acid sequence: CSANEGLAGVNEQFF.

The sample holds a few counts of this clonotype. The rearrangement joins TRBV4-2 to TRBJ2-1; 8 bases fit TRBD2. Germline V lookup: CDR1 LGHNA, CDR2 YNFKEQ. Losses at the gene ends were 0 bases for V and 5 bases for J; bases not matched to a gene: 9. This CDR3 is 17 amino acids long. The CDR3 protein is CASSQDIRLAGHNEQFF. The CDR3 DNA reads as TGTGCCAGCAGCCAAGATATTCGGCTAGCGGGCCACAATGAGCAGTTCTTC.

This clonotype came up many times. The genes are TRBV20-1 and TRBJ1-1; weak D call: TRBD1 (5 bases). The V end lost 3 bases, the J end lost 5 bases, and 10 bases lay between the germline ends. Germline lookup yields CDR1 DFQATT and CDR2 SNEGSKA (reference sequence). This CDR3 has 12 amino acids. The CDR3 sequence: CSASAWGTEAFF. In DNA, the CDR3 is TGCAGTGCTAGTGCATGGGGGACTGAAGCTTTCTTT.

This clonotype has a count of ten or more. This chain connects TRBV6-2 or TRBV6-3 to TRBJ1-5; D not certain. The CDR3 contains 14 residues. Germline CDR1 reads MNHEY; CDR2 reads SVGEGT. V lost 6 bases to trimming and J lost 9 bases, with 18 bases between them. DNA of the CDR3: TGTGCCAGCAGCCCACGTCGCAGCGGAGGGCCCCAGCATTTT. It codes for CASSPRRSGGPQHF.

This chain links TRBV13 with TRBJ2-5, with 8 bases that match TRBD2. Germline trimming cut 4 bases from V and 1 base from J; bases unmatched to any gene: 14. Germline lookup yields CDR1 PRHDT and CDR2 FYEKMQ (reference sequence). The CDR3 runs 18 residues. The CDR3 reads CASSSFGRGHTIQETQYF. For the CDR3, the DNA is TGTGCCAGCAGCTCCTTCGGGAGGGGACATACAATCCAAGAGACCCAGTACTTC.

This clonotype was counted only a few times. This chain uses TRBV3-1 with TRBJ2-1, with TRBD2 matching 10 bases. The V and J ends lost 1 base and 6 bases, in that order; junction bases with no gene match: 12. Germline loops: CDR1 LGHDT, CDR2 YNNKEL (reference sequence). This CDR3 is built from 18 residues. The CDR3, as DNA: TGTGCCAGCAGCCAAGGAGGTGGGCTAGCGGGAGTCGGCAATGAGCAGTTCTTC. Translation: CASSQGGGLAGVGNEQFF.

This chain links TRBV6-1 with TRBJ1-2, with D unresolved. Looked up from germline, CDR1 is MNHNS and CDR2 is SASEGT. V was trimmed by 3 bases and J by 0 bases, leaving 11 bases between them. The CDR3 has 15 amino acids. CDR3 amino acids: CASSDPAIANYGYTF. The CDR3 DNA is TGTGCCAGCAGTGACCCAGCCATAGCTAACTATGGCTACACCTTC.

V is TRBV2 and J is TRBJ2-7; 8 bases agree with TRBD2. The germline gives CDR1 SNHLY, CDR2 FYNNEI. With V trimmed by 4 bases and J by 6 bases, 8 bases remained unmatched. The CDR3 runs 14 residues. CDR3 bases: TGTGCCAGCAGTGTCGAACAGGCGGGGGGCGAGCAGTACGTC. Protein sequence: CASSVEQAGGEQYV.

The chain carries TRBV6-5 and TRBJ2-4; perhaps TRBD2 as D (5 bases). Between the trimmed V and J ends, which lost 6 bases and 1 base, there was a span of 7 bases. The germline V gene encodes CDR1 MNHEY and CDR2 SVGAGI. This CDR3 has 13 residues. The CDR3 DNA is TGTGCCAGCAGCCGGGATGCCAAAAACATTCAGTACTTC. This gives the protein CASSRDAKNIQYF.

The chain carries TRBV7-2 and TRBJ2-7; weak D call: TRBD1 (6 bases). V lost 1 base, J lost 6 bases, and 10 bases lay in between. Germline CDR1 reads SGHTA; CDR2 reads FQGNSA. This CDR3 has 13 amino acids. The CDR3 loop reads CASSLDRVGEQYV. CDR3 coding DNA: TGTGCCAGCAGCTTAGACAGGGTAGGCGAGCAGTACGTC.

Ten or more counts support this clonotype. V is TRBV20-1 and J is TRBJ2-2, with D possibly being TRBD2 (6 bases). This CDR3 region has 15 residues. Germline CDR1 is DFQATT and CDR2 is SNEGSKA (reference sequence). V was pared by 2 bases and J by 6 bases, with 16 bases between. CDR3 region: CSARKTSVWAGELFF. The DNA of the CDR3 is TGCAGTGCTAGAAAGACTAGTGTTTGGGCCGGGGAGCTGTTTTTT.

This clonotype showed up just a few times. The V and J genes are TRBV5-1 and TRBJ2-2; D gene uncertain. Germline loops: CDR1 SGHRS, CDR2 YFSETQ. This CDR3 has 15 residues. V lost 0 bases and J 0 bases, leaving 6 bases between the germline ends. CDR3 residues: CASSLVAANTGELFF. CDR3 DNA: TGCGCCAGCAGCTTGGTGGCAGCGAACACCGGGGAGCTGTTTTTT.

This clonotype has a handful of counts. The gene calls are TRBV6-1 and TRBJ1-4, with 10 bases that match TRBD1. CDR1 and CDR2 (germline): MNHNS, SASEGT. This CDR3 region has 16 residues. V was pared by 4 bases and J by 2 bases, with 4 bases of the junction left unmatched. The CDR3 protein is CASSAGQGETNEKLFF. CDR3 coding DNA: TGTGCCAGCAGTGCCGGACAGGGGGAGACTAATGAAAAACTGTTTTTT.

In its sample, this clonotype was seen a few times. The chain has TRBV6-4 and TRBJ2-3; D not resolved. Trimming cost V 2 bases and J 3 bases, with 15 bases left between them. The length of the CDR3 is 16 residues. In germline, CDR1 is MRHNA, CDR2 SNTAGT. This CDR3 is CASSDHGMVGTDTQYF. As DNA, the CDR3 is TGTGCCAGCAGTGACCACGGAATGGTGGGAACAGATACGCAGTATTTT.

This rearrangement joins TRBV7-9 to TRBJ1-2; TRBD1 might be the D (5 bases). V was shortened by 3 bases and J by 7 bases, with 6 bases between the two germline ends. Germline loops: CDR1 SEHNR, CDR2 FQNEAQ (reference sequence). The CDR3 spans 11 residues. The chain's CDR3 is CASSLGPGYTF. CDR3 DNA sequence: TGTGCCAGCAGCTTGGGACCTGGCTACACCTTC.

This clonotype came up a few times. The chain combines TRBV20-1 with TRBJ2-3; 8 positions agree with TRBD2. Germline CDR1 and CDR2: DFQATT and SNEGSKA (reference sequence). V shed 2 bases, J shed 2 bases, and the junction held 9 bases outside the gene matches. The CDR3 length is 16 residues. CDR3 protein: CSARLFGREATDTQYF. The DNA for the CDR3 is TGCAGTGCTAGACTTTTCGGGCGGGAGGCCACAGATACGCAGTATTTT.

This clonotype was seen at least ten times. The chain recombines TRBV2 with TRBJ2-7; TRBD1 might be the D (6 bases). The V gene's germline CDR1 is SNHLY and CDR2 FYNNEI. The CDR3 consists of 11 residues. Trimming shortened V by 8 bases and J by 6 bases, and 11 bases separated the two germline ends. CDR3 residues: CASDTGSEQYV. The CDR3 DNA follows: TGTGCCAGCGATACAGGGAGCGAGCAGTACGTC.

The V gene is TRBV20-1, the J gene TRBJ2-3, with 9 nucleotides matching TRBD2. The CDR3 loop spans 14 amino acids. Germline lookup yields CDR1 DFQATT and CDR2 SNEGSKA (reference sequence). V was clipped by 1 base and J by 6 bases; unmatched bases: 5. The CDR3 sequence is CSARAGGGVDTQYF. The CDR3 coding sequence is TGCAGTGCTAGAGCAGGCGGGGGGGTTGATACGCAGTATTTT.

This sequence joins TRBV7-8 and TRBJ2-7; D not certain. The length of the CDR3 is 16 residues. Germline assignment: CDR1 SGHVS and CDR2 FQNEAQ. V lost 1 base, J lost 0 bases, and 13 bases lay in between. Here the CDR3 reads CASSLVVTPSSYEQYV. The CDR3, as DNA: TGTGCCAGCAGCTTAGTCGTGACCCCTAGCTCCTACGAGCAGTACGTC.

This clonotype was observed a few times. The chain recombines TRBV10-3 with TRBJ1-2, with 7 nucleotides matching TRBD1. Germline V gene sequence: CDR1 ENHRY, CDR2 SYGVKD. The CDR3 covers 17 residues. V gave up 6 bases and J gave up 0 bases; unmatched junction bases: 13. Written as DNA, the CDR3 is TGTGCCATCAGCGCGCCGGACAGGATAGAGGCTAACTATGGCTACACCTTC. It specifies CAISAPDRIEANYGYTF.

Remarks on this clonotype: A much larger clone lies one base from this, so it may be a read error. This rearrangement joins TRBV7-4 to TRBJ2-1, with TRBD2 matching over 9 bases. Germline V gene data show CDR1 as SGHVT and CDR2 as SQSDAQ. The CDR3 sequence is 17 residues long. The CDR3 is CATSQAGTSLSYNEQFF. For the CDR3, the DNA is TGTGCCACCAGCCAGGCCGGGACTAGCTTATCCTACAATGAGCAGTTCTTC.

This clonotype was seen many times. The rearrangement uses TRBV24-1 and TRBJ2-1; D unresolved. The CDR3 sequence is 15 residues long. Germline V gene sequence: CDR1 KGHDR, CDR2 SFDVKD. V shed 2 bases and J shed 7 bases, with 14 bases lying between them. CDR3: CATSDSPGPPNEQFF. CDR3 DNA sequence: TGTGCCACCAGTGATTCCCCGGGCCCACCAAATGAGCAGTTCTTC.

There are a few counts of this clonotype. The V gene is TRBV20-1, the J gene TRBJ2-7, with 7 bases that match TRBD2. Germline trimming cut 0 bases from V and 3 bases from J; bases unmatched to any gene: 8. Germline CDR1 reads DFQATT; CDR2 reads SNEGSKA (reference sequence). The CDR3 loop spans 15 amino acids. CDR3 in DNA: TGCAGTGCTAGAGATGTGGGAGGGGCCAGCTACGAGCAGTACGTC. Translated: CSARDVGGASYEQYV.

There are a few counts of this clonotype. The chain recombines TRBV20-1 with TRBJ2-3; D ambiguous. CDR1 and CDR2 (germline): DFQATT, SNEGSKA (reference sequence). The CDR3 loop spans 15 amino acids. Deletions cut 2 bases from V and 6 bases from J, with 18 bases between. The CDR3 DNA reads as TGCAGTGCTAGAATCTTTCCTGCCCGGGTGGATACGCAGTATTTT. It encodes CSARIFPARVDTQYF.

This clonotype was detected only a few times. The chain couples TRBV5-1 to TRBJ2-3, with 9 bases fitting TRBD1. The germline V gene has CDR1 SGHRS and CDR2 YFSETQ. The CDR3 length is 15 residues. With V trimmed by 2 bases and J by 2 bases, 3 bases remained unmatched. The CDR3 spells CASSFPQGATDTQYF. DNA for the CDR3: TGCGCCAGCAGCTTCCCACAGGGGGCCACAGATACGCAGTATTTT.

This clonotype appeared a single time. This chain joins TRBV28 and TRBJ2-5; TRBD2 matches 7 bases. The CDR3 runs 16 residues. The germline V gene has CDR1 MDHEN and CDR2 SYDVKM. J gave up 5 bases and V 5 bases, and 14 bases lay outside the gene matches. CDR3 DNA sequence: TGTGCCAGCAGTGTCCCGGGCCAAGGGCGGGGGGAGACCCAGTACTTC. It codes for CASSVPGQGRGETQYF.

The rearrangement links TRBV28 to TRBJ2-1; 14 bases are a match to TRBD2. CDR3 length: 16 residues. Trimming took 0 bases from V and 7 from J; bases not matched to a gene: 2. CDR1 and CDR2 from the germline V gene are MDHEN and SYDVKM. This CDR3 reads CASSLWGTSGSNEQFF. The CDR3 DNA reads as TGTGCCAGCAGTTTATGGGGGACTAGCGGGAGTAATGAGCAGTTCTTC.

The chain recombines TRBV6-1 with TRBJ2-4, with D perhaps TRBD2 (6 bases). Germline CDR1 is MNHNS and CDR2 is SASEGT. V lost 5 bases to trimming and J lost 0 bases, with 11 bases between them. The CDR3 is 15 amino acids. This chain's CDR3 is CASSPLGLAKNIQYF. The DNA of the CDR3 is TGTGCCAGCAGTCCTCTGGGACTAGCCAAAAACATTCAGTACTTC.

This clonotype showed up just a few times. The J gene is TRBJ2-7, the V gene TRBV27, with 7 bases aligning to TRBD1. The CDR3 contains 15 residues. Germline V gives CDR1 MNHEY, CDR2 SMNVEV (reference sequence). Trimming took 2 bases from V and 0 from J; bases not matched to a gene: 4. The DNA of the CDR3 is TGTGCCAGCAGTTTACGGCAGGGGGTCTCCTACGAGCAGTACGTC. Amino acids: CASSLRQGVSYEQYV.

This clonotype came up a few times. The V call is TRBV5-1, the J call TRBJ1-1, with D tentatively TRBD1 (5 bases). CDR1 and CDR2 (germline): SGHRS, YFSETQ. The V end was cut by 2 bases, the J end by 3 bases, with 11 bases between. The CDR3 spans 14 residues. CDR3 region: CASSFGGTHTEAFF. CDR3 coding DNA: TGCGCCAGCAGCTTTGGGGGAACCCACACTGAAGCTTTCTTT.

V and J are TRBV27 and TRBJ1-1; 7 bases are a match to TRBD1. This CDR3 region has 13 residues. The J segment lost 2 bases and the V segment lost 8 bases, leaving 5 bases of the junction unmatched. Looked up from germline, CDR1 is MNHEY and CDR2 is SMNVEV (reference sequence). In nucleotides, the CDR3 is TGTGCCAGCTACCGGACAGGAAACACTGAAGCTTTCTTT. It yields the protein CASYRTGNTEAFF.